The 4 T cell receptor beta chains below all came from one sample that was sequenced in a study of cytomegalovirus exposure and HLA in healthy donors. Primers for the PCR totalled 60 Vbeta and 13 Jbeta. Repertoires were generated with immunoSEQ multiplex PCR, while TCRdb's copy carries only in-frame clones and drops some. Of roughly 120,000 clones in the sample, 73% were seen once. Sequenced sample: PBMCs. Receptors originate from a man aged 40-49 years in good health and CMV-seronegative.

The chain links TRBV30 to TRBJ1-5; TRBD1 aligns across 7 bases. CDR1 GTSNPN and CDR2 SVGIG come from the germline V gene (reference sequence). The V and J ends lost 0 bases and 6 bases, in that order; junction bases with no gene match: 2. The CDR3 loop spans 13 amino acids. CDR3 sequence reads: CAWSVKGAQPQHF. The DNA for the CDR3 is TGTGCCTGGAGTGTAAAGGGGGCTCAGCCCCAGCATTTT.

The chain has TRBV5-1 and TRBJ2-5; D may be TRBD2 (5 bases). There are 15 residues in the CDR3. Germline CDR1 SGHRS, CDR2 YFSETQ. V lost 0 bases to trimming and J lost 5 bases, with 14 bases between them. The CDR3 nucleotides are TGCGCCAGCAGCTTGGCCATTGGTAGCGTGGAGACCCAGTACTTC. Its translation is CASSLAIGSVETQYF.

This chain joins TRBV6-1 and TRBJ1-2; 9 bases agree with TRBD1. Losses at the gene ends were 5 bases for V and 6 bases for J; bases not matched to a gene: 4. CDR3 size: 13 residues. The germline CDR1 and CDR2 sequences are MNHNS and SASEGT. CDR3 region: CASSRTGVDGYTF. CDR3 DNA sequence: TGTGCCAGCAGTCGGACAGGGGTTGATGGCTACACCTTC.

The gene calls are TRBV28 and TRBJ2-1, with 8 bases that match TRBD2. With 6 bases clipped from V and 8 bases from J, the junction kept 6 bases outside the gene matches. The CDR3 sequence is 13 residues long. Looked up from germline, CDR1 is MDHEN and CDR2 is SYDVKM. The CDR3 region is CASRGTRVHEQFF. Here the CDR3 DNA reads TGTGCCAGCAGGGGGACTAGGGTCCATGAGCAGTTCTTC. Filled out from reference TRBV28 and TRBJ2-1, the complete variable domain reads DVKVTQSSRYLVKRTGEKVFLECVQDMDHENMFWYRQDPGLGLRLIYFSYDVKMKEKGDIPEGYSVSREKKERFSLILESASTNQTSMYLCASRGTRVHEQFFGPGTRLTVL.